This T cell receptor (beta chain) was identified in a study of blood T cells in healthy people across ages. Study findings and constraints: PBMCs left unsorted prevented a conclusive naive versus antigen-experienced comparison.

In its sample, this clonotype was seen a few times. Its antigen is still unknown. Germline CDR1 and CDR2: DFQATT and SNEGSKA (reference sequence). The CDR3 sequence is 14 residues long. V dropped 0 bases and J dropped 3 bases, with 10 bases sitting between them. Each sample yielded at least 6 million isolated PBMCs. No fewer than 5 micrograms of total RNA were isolated from every sample. Then a second PCR, running about 7 to 11 cycles, was carried out with a sample-barcoded 5' primer and a J-beta primer mix. Any given sample supplied a minimum of 2.5 million CDR3-containing paired-end reads. TCRdb redid the calling of the 5' RACE reads with MiXCR, one entry per CDR3 protein. The sample yields 1,100,000 or so distinct CDR3 sequences, 45% seen once.

The origin of this receptor is a woman aged 60-75 years in good health. The source material was blood. This rearrangement joins TRBV20-1 to TRBJ2-3; D gene unclear. CDR3 loop: CSARDMGITDTQYF. CDR3 bases: TGCAGTGCTAGAGATATGGGGATAACAGATACGCAGTATTTT.